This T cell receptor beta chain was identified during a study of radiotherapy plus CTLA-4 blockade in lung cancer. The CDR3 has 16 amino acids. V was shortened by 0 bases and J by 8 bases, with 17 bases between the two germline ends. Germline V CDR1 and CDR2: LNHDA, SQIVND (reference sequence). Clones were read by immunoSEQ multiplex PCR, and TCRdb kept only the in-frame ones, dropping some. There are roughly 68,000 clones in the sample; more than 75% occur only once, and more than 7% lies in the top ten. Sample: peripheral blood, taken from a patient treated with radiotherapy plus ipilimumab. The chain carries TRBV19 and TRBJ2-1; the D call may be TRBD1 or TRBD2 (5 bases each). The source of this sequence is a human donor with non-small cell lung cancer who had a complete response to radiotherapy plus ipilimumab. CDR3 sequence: CASSIDWGGGRDEQFF. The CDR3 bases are TGTGCCAGTAGTATAGATTGGGGCGGAGGCCGGGATGAGCAGTTCTTC.